Each of the 21 T cell receptor beta chains below was sequenced from the same sample in a study of cytomegalovirus exposure and HLA in healthy donors. The protocol was immunoSEQ multiplex PCR, while the TCRdb copy is restricted to in-frame clones and leaves out a portion. The data show about 140,000 clones, around 80% seen once. Material: PBMCs. These receptor sequences come from a man younger than 40 in good health and CMV-seropositive.

The CDR3 DNA reads as TGTGCCAGCAGCCCTGGGGCAGGTGGAAACACCATATATTTT. Translating it yields CASSPGAGGNTIYF. The chain joins TRBV11-2 to TRBJ1-3; a weak D match, TRBD1 (5 bases). Between the trimmed V and J ends, which lost 5 bases and 3 bases, there was a span of 11 bases. The CDR3 length is 14 residues. Germline V lookup: CDR1 SGHAT, CDR2 FQNNGV.

This clone was detected only a few times. The chain has TRBV7-9 and TRBJ2-1; 8 bases map to TRBD1. Germline V lookup: CDR1 SEHNR, CDR2 FQNEAQ (reference sequence). The CDR3 is 15 amino acids. J was trimmed by 6 bases and V by 5 bases; bases with no gene match: 9. CDR3: CASSLRTGFSNEQFF. The CDR3 nucleotides read TGTGCCAGCAGCCTAAGGACAGGGTTTAGCAATGAGCAGTTCTTC.

This chain uses TRBV27 with TRBJ2-7; TRBD2 aligns across 7 bases. The CDR3 extends over 14 amino acids. The germline V gene has CDR1 MNHEY and CDR2 SMNVEV (reference sequence). J gave up 5 bases and V 4 bases, and 8 bases lay outside the gene matches. Here the CDR3 DNA reads TGTGCCAGCAGTTCAGGACTAGGGGACGACGAGCAGTACTTC. Encoded protein: CASSSGLGDDEQYF.

The rearrangement links TRBV29-1 to TRBJ2-7, with D tentatively TRBD1 (6 bases). CDR1 and CDR2 (germline): SQVTM, ANQGSEA. This CDR3 is 13 amino acids long. The germline V and J ends were trimmed by 5 bases and 2 bases, with 13 bases remaining between them. For the CDR3, the DNA is TGCAGCGTTAGGGATACAGGGACCTACGAGCAGTACTTC. Protein sequence: CSVRDTGTYEQYF.

J is TRBJ1-1 and V is TRBV25-1; 11 nucleotides agree with TRBD1. Looked up from germline, CDR1 is MGHDK and CDR2 is SYGVNS. This CDR3 contains 14 residues. Trimming cost V 5 bases and J 3 bases; bases outside gene matches: 2. The chain's CDR3 is CASSWGQGDTEAFF. For the CDR3, the DNA is TGTGCCAGCAGTTGGGGACAGGGGGACACTGAAGCTTTCTTT.

V and J are TRBV7-2 and TRBJ2-7; TRBD1 aligns across 7 bases. The CDR3 loop spans 12 amino acids. The germline gives CDR1 SGHTA, CDR2 FQGNSA. The V and J ends lost 3 bases and 9 bases, in that order; junction bases with no gene match: 5. CDR3 residues: CASSFDRVVQYF. CDR3 nucleotide sequence: TGTGCCAGCAGCTTTGACAGGGTGGTGCAGTACTTC.

The V gene is TRBV5-5, the J gene TRBJ1-6, with D possibly TRBD1 on 6 matching bases. Germline V gene sequence: CDR1 SGHKS, CDR2 YYEKEE (reference sequence). This CDR3 region has 15 residues. V lost 4 bases and J lost 7, with 15 bases in between. This chain's CDR3 is CASSREGVSNSPLHF. As DNA, the CDR3 is TGTGCCAGCAGCAGAGAGGGGGTGTCAAATTCACCCCTCCACTTT.

The gene calls are TRBV5-1 and TRBJ1-5; D gene unclear. V was clipped by 2 bases and J by 5 bases, with 14 bases between them. Germline V gives CDR1 SGHRS, CDR2 YFSETQ. The CDR3 runs to 15 residues. The CDR3: CASSLIPGVDQPQHF. Written as DNA, the CDR3 is TGCGCCAGCAGCTTAATCCCAGGCGTAGATCAGCCCCAGCATTTT.

The chain has TRBV10-1 and TRBJ2-7; TRBD2 matches 8 bases. The germline V gene has CDR1 WNHNN and CDR2 SYGVQD (reference sequence). With 3 bases clipped from V and 4 bases from J, the junction kept 11 bases outside the gene matches. This CDR3 has 16 amino acids. The CDR3 region is CASSDPASGRPYEQYF. In nucleotides, the CDR3 is TGCGCCAGCAGTGACCCAGCGAGCGGGAGACCGTACGAGCAGTACTTC.

V gene TRBV6-1 combines with J gene TRBJ1-4; a weak D match, TRBD1 (5 bases). V was pared by 6 bases and J by 8 bases, with 13 bases between. Germline V lookup: CDR1 MNHNS, CDR2 SASEGT. CDR3 length: 13 residues. The DNA for the CDR3 is TGTGCCAGCAGGACTGGGGCAGTCGAAAAACTGTTTTTT. Translating it yields CASRTGAVEKLFF.

The V and J genes are TRBV2 and TRBJ2-1; TRBD2 matches at 8 bases. The CDR3 contains 15 residues. CDR1 and CDR2 (germline): SNHLY, FYNNEI. V lost 7 bases and J lost 6; bases outside the gene matches: 11. CDR3 coding DNA: TGTGCCAGCACTCGATCGGGGGGGCCGGGCAATGAGCAGTTCTTC. Its protein is CASTRSGGPGNEQFF.

The chain combines TRBV19 with TRBJ2-7, with D maybe TRBD1 (5 bases). Germline CDR1 and CDR2: LNHDA and SQIVND (reference sequence). V was clipped by 3 bases and J by 1 base, with 10 bases between them. CDR3 length: 14 residues. DNA for the CDR3: TGTGCCAGTAGTATGACAGCAATTTCCTACGAGCAGTACTTC. Translation gives CASSMTAISYEQYF.

J is TRBJ2-5 and V is TRBV18; D is possibly TRBD2 (6 bases). This CDR3 comprises 14 residues. Trimming stripped 4 bases from V and 5 bases from J, with 14 bases between. Germline V gene sequence: CDR1 KGHSH, CDR2 LQKENI. CDR3 sequence reads: CASSLGTPAETQYF. In nucleotides, the CDR3 is TGTGCCAGCTCACTAGGGACTCCGGCGGAGACCCAGTACTTC. Full variable domain (remainder filled in from reference TRBV18 and TRBJ2-5): NAGVMQNPRHLVRRRGQEARLRCSPMKGHSHVYWYRQLPEEGLKFMVYLQKENIIDESGMPKERFSAEFPKEGPSILRIQQVVRGDSAAYFCASSLGTPAETQYFGPGTRLLVL.

The chain carries TRBV5-1 and TRBJ2-7, with 10 bases aligning to TRBD2. Germline CDR1 is SGHRS and CDR2 is YFSETQ. V shed 3 bases, J shed 0 bases, and the junction held 6 bases outside the gene matches. The CDR3 consists of 16 residues. CDR3 in amino acids: CASSSPTSGFSYEQYF. Here the CDR3 DNA reads TGCGCCAGCAGCTCTCCGACTAGCGGGTTCTCCTACGAGCAGTACTTC.

The chain carries TRBV19 and TRBJ1-2, with TRBD1 as a possible D gene (5 bases). The CDR3 is 13 amino acids. V was pared by 5 bases and J by 4 bases, with 11 bases between. From germline, CDR1 is LNHDA and CDR2 SQIVND (reference sequence). CDR3 bases: TGTGCCAGTAGTCAACAGGCCTTCTATGGCTACACCTTC. It translates to CASSQQAFYGYTF.

This sequence joins TRBV7-2 and TRBJ1-2; D remains unclear. This CDR3 contains 15 residues. The ends were cut back, 5 bases at V and 5 bases at J, with 18 bases in the middle. The germline V gene has CDR1 SGHTA and CDR2 FQGNSA. DNA for the CDR3: TGTGCCAGCAGCCGTATCGCGAGCACGGGGTATGGCTACACCTTC. Its protein is CASSRIASTGYGYTF.

The chain couples TRBV11-2 to TRBJ2-2, with 8 bases fitting TRBD1. The CDR3 has 14 amino acids. J gave up 3 bases and V 6 bases, and 3 bases lay outside the gene matches. Looked up from germline, CDR1 is SGHAT and CDR2 is FQNNGV. CDR3 residues: CASSRQGYTGELFF. CDR3 nucleotides: TGTGCCAGCAGTCGACAGGGGTACACCGGGGAGCTGTTTTTT.

The rearrangement joins TRBV5-1 to TRBJ2-4; D is ambiguous. Germline V gene sequence: CDR1 SGHRS, CDR2 YFSETQ. Trimming cost V 0 bases and J 4 bases, with 11 bases left between them. This CDR3 spans 15 amino acids. The CDR3 spells CASSLGAFEKNIQYF. For the CDR3, the DNA is TGCGCCAGCAGCTTGGGAGCGTTTGAAAAAAACATTCAGTACTTC. Combining the CDR3 with reference TRBV5-1 and TRBJ2-4 gives the whole variable domain KAGVTQTPRYLIKTRGQQVTLSCSPISGHRSVSWYQQTPGQGLQFLFEYFSETQRNKGNFPGRFSGRQFSNSRSEMNVSTLELGDSALYLCASSLGAFEKNIQYFGAGTRLSVL.

The CDR3 loop reads CASSHNTGGGETQYF. Written as DNA, the CDR3 is TGTGCCAGCTCACACAACACAGGGGGCGGTGAGACCCAGTACTTC. The chain employs TRBV18 and TRBJ2-5; 9 bases agree with TRBD1. V shed 4 bases and J 5 bases; nucleotides not matched to a gene: 8. The CDR3 totals 15 residues. The germline gives CDR1 KGHSH, CDR2 LQKENI.

This chain joins TRBV5-4 and TRBJ2-7; 8 bases are a match to TRBD2. Germline CDR1 and CDR2: SGHNT and YYREEE (reference sequence). The CDR3 consists of 14 residues. Trimming removed 4 bases from V and 5 bases from J; junction bases left unmatched: 8. The CDR3 loop is CASSPGGRRNEQYF. CDR3 nucleotide sequence: TGTGCCAGCAGCCCGGGGGGGAGGCGGAACGAGCAGTACTTC.

V and J are TRBV6-1 and TRBJ2-7; the D gene is possibly TRBD2 (6 bases). Germline V gene data show CDR1 as MNHNS and CDR2 as SASEGT. V lost 6 bases, J lost 7 bases, and 16 bases lay in between. This CDR3 has 13 residues. As DNA, the CDR3 is TGTGCCAGCAGCCCCAGGACTACGGGGGAGCAGTACTTC. This sequence encodes CASSPRTTGEQYF.